This T cell receptor beta chain was sequenced during a study of cytomegalovirus exposure and HLA in healthy donors. J lost 5 bases, V lost 3 bases, and 5 bases had no gene match. There are 15 residues in the CDR3. CDR1 is MGHRA, CDR2 YSYEKL, per germline. Here immunoSEQ multiplex PCR was the method, and the copy in TCRdb shows in-frame clones only, minus some. This sample has 110,000 to 150,000 clones, with 70% to 90% found just once. The V and J genes are TRBV4-1 and TRBJ2-5; 11 nucleotides align to TRBD1. The sequence was obtained from a woman in her 30s in good health and CMV-seropositive. The sequencing input was PBMCs. CDR3 region: CASSQPGQGDETQYF. CDR3 sequence (DNA): TGCGCCAGCAGCCAGCCGGGACAGGGGGATGAGACCCAGTACTTC.